This TCR beta chain was profiled in a study of cytomegalovirus exposure and HLA in healthy donors. Study summary: There were several hundred genotyped donors. Of these, roughly 80% fell in the genetic ancestry cluster associated with self-reported Caucasian donors.

Both 60 Vbeta primers and 13 Jbeta primers went into the PCR. Repertoires were generated with immunoSEQ multiplex PCR, while TCRdb's copy carries only in-frame clones and drops some. There are 55,000 to 80,000 clones in the sample; around 75% occur only once, and about 8% lies in the top ten. Trimming stripped 4 bases from V and 5 bases from J, with 14 bases between. Germline values: CDR1 MDHEN, CDR2 SYDVKM. This CDR3 has 14 residues. The chain carries TRBV28 and TRBJ1-1; D call uncertain. This sequence was found in a woman aged 25 to 39 in good health and CMV-seropositive. The specimen sequenced was PBMCs. CDR3: CASSSYQARTEAFF. CDR3 bases: TGTGCCAGCAGTTCGTACCAAGCGAGAACTGAAGCTTTCTTT.